Below, 10 T cell receptor beta chains from the same sample are listed, as sequenced in a study of tumor-infiltrating lymphocytes in oesophageal squamous cell carcinoma. TCRdb independently ran MiXCR on the PCR reads; one entry per CDR3 protein. The sample lists 6,000 or so distinct CDR3 sequences, about 15% occurring once. Sequencing was performed on normal esophageal tissue next to the tumor. These TCRs come from a male donor with esophageal squamous cell carcinoma.

The chain combines TRBV20-1 with TRBJ2-1, with 8 nucleotides matching TRBD1. The DNA end is a closer match to TRBJ2-7, so the J assignment may be wrong. The CDR3 runs 14 residues. Germline values: CDR1 DFQATT, CDR2 SNEGSKA (reference sequence). This CDR3 reads CSAREIQGAYEQYF. For the CDR3, the DNA is TGCAGTGCTAGAGAGATACAGGGGGCCTACGAGCAGTACTTC.

At least ten counts were recorded for this clonotype. This clone may be a read error of a much larger clone one base away. The chain recombines TRBV7-2 with TRBJ2-5; possible D gene TRBD2, 7 bases. The CDR3 extends over 14 amino acids. Germline V CDR1 and CDR2: SGHTA, FQGNSA. V shed 3 bases and J shed 11 bases, with 19 bases lying between them. The CDR3 sequence: CASSLAGAGNEQYF. CDR3 nucleotide sequence: TGTGCCAGCAGCTTGGCGGGGGCGGGGAATGAGCAGTACTTC.

By share of the sample, this clonotype is medium-sized. This chain connects TRBV28 to TRBJ2-3; no clear D. The ends were cut back, 3 bases at V and 5 bases at J, with 3 bases in the middle. This CDR3 is built from 11 residues. Germline CDR1 MDHEN, CDR2 SYDVKM. The CDR3 nucleotides read TGTGCCAGCAGTTTGGAAGATACGCAGTATTTT. Translating it yields CASSLEDTQYF.

This clonotype showed up many times. The rearrangement uses TRBV28 and TRBJ1-2; the D gene is possibly TRBD1 (5 bases). CDR1 is MDHEN, CDR2 SYDVKM, per germline. V lost 5 bases and J 6 bases, leaving 28 bases between the germline ends. The CDR3 totals 18 residues. The CDR3 DNA reads as TGTGCCAGCAGTCTCCTCCGGGGTGGGGCGAAGGGGAGAGATGGCTACACCTTC. Its protein is CASSLLRGGAKGRDGYTF.

Of note for this clonotype: Just one base apart from a much larger clone, this may be a read error. The V gene is TRBV6-1, the J gene TRBJ2-1; the match to TRBD2 covers 7 bases. The closer fit of TRBJ2-7 to the DNA end suggests the J call may be wrong. There are 15 residues in the CDR3. Looked up from germline, CDR1 is MNHNS and CDR2 is SASEGT. The CDR3 region has the DNA TGTGCCAGCAGTGTGAGCGGGGCTGGGGATATTGAGCAGTACTTC. This gives the protein CASSVSGAGDIEQYF.

Worth noting for this clonotype: Without the conserved terminal phenylalanine or tryptophan, this CDR3 likely stems from a read error. Because the CDR3's place on the DNA is in doubt, the DNA is left out and the CDR3 is given as listed by TCRdb. The J gene is TRBJ2-3, the V gene TRBV11-2; the tabulated D call, TRBD2, remains unverified against the DNA. The CDR3 comprises 14 residues, both ends counted. The germline CDR1 and CDR2 sequences are SGHAT and FQNNGV. The CDR3 reads CASSLARYEQYFGP.

This clonotype has a handful of counts. J is TRBJ1-1 and V is TRBV5-8, with 7 nucleotides matching TRBD1. Germline trimming cut 5 bases from V and 3 bases from J; bases unmatched to any gene: 13. CDR1 SGHTS and CDR2 YDEGEE come from the germline V gene. The CDR3 is 16 amino acids. The CDR3 loop reads CASRKRQGGVDTEAFF. The CDR3 bases are TGTGCCAGCAGGAAACGACAGGGCGGGGTGGACACTGAAGCTTTCTTT. The full variable domain, in which reference TRBV5-8 and TRBJ1-1 provide the parts outside the CDR3, is EAGVTQSPTHLIKTRGQQATLRCSPISGHTSVYWYQQALGLGLQFLLWYDEGEERNRGNFPPRFSGRQFPNYSSELNVNALELEDSALYLCASRKRQGGVDTEAFFGQGTRLTVV.

By sample share, this clonotype is medium-sized. CDR3 loop: CASSLAPGLAGGAQGTQYF. The CDR3 coding sequence is TGTGCCAGCAGCTTAGCCCCGGGACTAGCGGGGGGGGCGCAGGGTACGCAGTATTTT. The J gene is TRBJ2-3, the V gene TRBV11-3; 16 bases are a match to TRBD2. The V gene end was trimmed by 1 base and the J gene end by 8 bases; junction bases not matched to a gene: 12. This CDR3 is 19 amino acids long. In germline, CDR1 is SGHNT, CDR2 YENEEA.

This clonotype was detected many times. The chain combines TRBV18 with TRBJ2-4, with 10 nucleotides matching TRBD2. CDR1 is KGHSH, CDR2 LQKENI, per germline. The V gene end was trimmed by 2 bases and the J gene end by 3 bases; junction bases not matched to a gene: 7. This CDR3 contains 17 residues. CDR3 amino acids: CASSPFVAGGDKNIQYF. CDR3 in DNA: TGTGCCAGCTCACCATTTGTAGCGGGGGGAGACAAAAACATTCAGTACTTC.

In its sample, this clonotype was seen many times. The chain recombines TRBV6-1 with TRBJ1-5, with 7 bases matching TRBD1. The V segment lost 6 bases and the J segment 9 bases; nucleotides outside the gene matches: 8. CDR1 and CDR2 from the germline V gene are MNHNS and SASEGT. The CDR3 contains 13 residues. The CDR3 bases are TGTGCCAGCAGGGGGGACAGTACCTCGCCCCAGCATTTT. This sequence encodes CASRGDSTSPQHF.